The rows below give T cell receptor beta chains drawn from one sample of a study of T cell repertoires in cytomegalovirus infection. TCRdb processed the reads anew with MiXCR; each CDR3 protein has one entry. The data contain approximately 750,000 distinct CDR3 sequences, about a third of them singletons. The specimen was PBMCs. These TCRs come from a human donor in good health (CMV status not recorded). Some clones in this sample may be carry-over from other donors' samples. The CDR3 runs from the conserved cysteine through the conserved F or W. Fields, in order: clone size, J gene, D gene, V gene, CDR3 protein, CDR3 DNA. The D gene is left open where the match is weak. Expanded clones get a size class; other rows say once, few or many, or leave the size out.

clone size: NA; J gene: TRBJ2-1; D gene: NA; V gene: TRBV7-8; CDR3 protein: CASRLTWGPNNEQFF; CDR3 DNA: TGTGCCAGCAGATTAACTTGGGGGCCCAACAATGAGCAGTTCTTC
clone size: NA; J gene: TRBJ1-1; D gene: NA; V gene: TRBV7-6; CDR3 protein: CASSLGISRANAEAFF; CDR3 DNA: TGTGCCAGCAGCTTAGGTATCAGCAGGGCGAACGCTGAAGCTTTCTTT
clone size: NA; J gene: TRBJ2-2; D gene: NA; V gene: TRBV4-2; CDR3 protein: CASSQVRSQNTGELFF; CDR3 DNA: TGTGCCAGCAGCCAAGTTAGGTCTCAGAACACCGGGGAGCTGTTTTTT
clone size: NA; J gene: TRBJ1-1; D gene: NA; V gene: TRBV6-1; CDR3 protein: CASSRGRVNTEAFF; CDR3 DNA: TGTGCCAGCAGTCGCGGACGTGTGAACACTGAAGCTTTCTTT
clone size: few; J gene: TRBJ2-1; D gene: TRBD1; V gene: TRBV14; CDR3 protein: CASSQATGVTYNEQFF; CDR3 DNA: TGTGCCAGCAGCCAGGCTACAGGGGTAACCTACAATGAGCAGTTCTTC
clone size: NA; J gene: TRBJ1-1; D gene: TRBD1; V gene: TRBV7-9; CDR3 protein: CASSPPNRGGPEAFF; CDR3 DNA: TGTGCCAGCAGCCCGCCCAACAGGGGAGGTCCTGAAGCTTTCTTT
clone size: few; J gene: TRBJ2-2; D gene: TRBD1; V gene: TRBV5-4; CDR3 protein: CASRQGYTGELFF; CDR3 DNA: TGTGCCAGCAGACAGGGGTACACCGGGGAGCTGTTTTTT
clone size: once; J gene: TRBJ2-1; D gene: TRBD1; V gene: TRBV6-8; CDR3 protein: CATAGGEYGQQFF; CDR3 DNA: TGTGCCACCGCAGGGGGCGAGTATGGACAGCAGTTCTTC
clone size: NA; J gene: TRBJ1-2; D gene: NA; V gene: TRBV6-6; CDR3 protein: CASNRDGDGYGYTF; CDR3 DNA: TGTGCCAGCAACAGGGATGGTGACGGCTATGGCTACACCTTC
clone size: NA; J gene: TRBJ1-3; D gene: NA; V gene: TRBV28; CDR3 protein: CASTLQGSVGNTIYF; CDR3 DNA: TGTGCCAGCACTCTCCAGGGAAGCGTTGGAAACACCATATATTTT
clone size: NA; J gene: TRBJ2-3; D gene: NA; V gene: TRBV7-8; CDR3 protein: CASSQGGTTTDTQYF; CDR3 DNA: TGTGCCAGCAGCCAAGGGGGGACTACCACAGATACGCAGTATTTT
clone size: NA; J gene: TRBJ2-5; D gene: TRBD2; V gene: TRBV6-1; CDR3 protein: CASRSTSGMYQETQYF; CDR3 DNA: TGTGCCAGCAGGTCGACTAGCGGGATGTACCAAGAGACCCAGTACTTC
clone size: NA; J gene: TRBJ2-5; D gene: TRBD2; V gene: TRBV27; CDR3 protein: CASGGSGRFQYF; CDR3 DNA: TGTGCCAGCGGAGGTAGCGGGAGGTTCCAGTACTTC
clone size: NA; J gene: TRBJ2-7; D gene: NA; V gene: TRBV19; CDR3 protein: CASSFGAGTGVYEQYF; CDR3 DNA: NA
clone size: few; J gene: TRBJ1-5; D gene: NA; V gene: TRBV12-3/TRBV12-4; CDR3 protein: CASSHAPRDSNQPQHF; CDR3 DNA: TGTGCCAGCAGCCACGCCCCCCGGGACAGCAATCAGCCCCAGCATTTT
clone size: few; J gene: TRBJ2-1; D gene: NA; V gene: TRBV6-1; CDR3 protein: CASSGRGADLAYNEQFF; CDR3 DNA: TGTGCCAGCAGTGGGAGGGGGGCCGACTTGGCCTACAATGAGCAGTTCTTC
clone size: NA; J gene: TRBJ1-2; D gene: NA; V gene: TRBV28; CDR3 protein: CASTPTAREGYTF; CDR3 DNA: TGTGCCAGCACCCCGACAGCGAGAGAAGGCTACACCTTC
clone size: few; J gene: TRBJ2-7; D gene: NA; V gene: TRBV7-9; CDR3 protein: CASSPMGEQYF; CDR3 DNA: TGTGCCAGCAGCCCAATGGGCGAGCAGTACTTC
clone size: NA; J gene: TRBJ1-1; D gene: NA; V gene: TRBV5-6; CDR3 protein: CASSLVASSEAFF; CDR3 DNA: TGTGCCAGCAGCTTGGTTGCCAGCTCTGAAGCTTTCTTT
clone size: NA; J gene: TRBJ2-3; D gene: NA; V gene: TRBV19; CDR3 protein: CASTTGWLGGTDTQYF; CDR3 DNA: TGTGCCAGTACCACTGGTTGGCTAGGAGGCACAGATACGCAGTATTTT
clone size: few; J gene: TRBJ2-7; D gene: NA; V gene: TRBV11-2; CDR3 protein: CASSLIHSSYEQYF; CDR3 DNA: TGTGCCAGCAGCTTAATCCACAGCTCCTACGAGCAGTACTTC
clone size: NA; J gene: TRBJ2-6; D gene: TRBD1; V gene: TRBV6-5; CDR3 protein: CASSLQGVGPSGANVLTF; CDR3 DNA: TGTGCCAGCAGCCTTCAGGGGGTGGGGCCCTCTGGGGCCAACGTCCTGACTTTC